Listed below are T cell receptor beta chains from one sample, sequenced in a study of OX40 agonist ivuxolimab in advanced cancers. The assay was immunoSEQ multiplex PCR, and TCRdb's table has in-frame clones only and misses some. The sample shows 65,000 to 80,000 clones, around 86% of them seen only once. The material sequenced was CD4+ or CD8+ T cells sorted from blood, taken in a trial of the OX40 agonist ivuxolimab. These receptors all stem from an adult with an advanced solid tumor such as melanoma, head and neck, liver or kidney cancer. Both conserved end residues are part of each CDR3. D genes are given only for firm matches. Some rows mark clone size as missing; the rest say once, few, many or name a class of expanded clone.

cdr3_nt cdr3_aa j_call clone_size d_call v_call
TGTGCCAGCAGTGAATGGGGAGAAGAGACCCAGTACTTC CASSEWGEETQYF TRBJ2-5 . . TRBV25-1
TGTGCCAGCAGTTACGAGGGGAATGAGCAGTTCTTC CASSYEGNEQFF TRBJ2-1 . . TRBV6-6
TGTGCCAGCAGCTCACCCCCGGGACAGGCGGACAATGAGCAGTTCTTC CASSSPPGQADNEQFF TRBJ2-1 . TRBD1 TRBV7-9
TGCGCCAGCAGCGGCGTGGTGGGCTTAGAGCGGAATACGCAGTATTTT CASSGVVGLERNTQYF TRBJ2-3 . . TRBV4-1
TGTGCCAGCAGCCCCCGGGCGGGAATAGATACGCAGTATTTT CASSPRAGIDTQYF TRBJ2-3 . . TRBV9
TGTGCCAGCAGTCCCAGTTGGGCCCAGCCCCAGCATTTT CASSPSWAQPQHF TRBJ1-5 few . TRBV6-1
TGTGCCATCAGGCTCAGTAGAGGCTCGCGCGAGCAGTACTTC CAIRLSRGSREQYF TRBJ2-7 . . TRBV10-3
TGCGCCAGCAGCCTCGGACAGAATCAGCCCCAGCATTTT CASSLGQNQPQHF TRBJ1-5 . . TRBV5-7
TGTGCCAGCAGCGTAGGGGGAGACGGGACTTGGTCTGAGCAGTTCTTC CASSVGGDGTWSEQFF TRBJ2-1 . . TRBV9
TGCGCCAGCAGAGCCGACAGGCGAAAGAGGGAGCAGTACTTC CASRADRRKREQYF TRBJ2-7 . . TRBV10-2
TGCGCCAGCAGCCCGCATGGGACAGGGGGAAGAGATACGCAGTATTTT CASSPHGTGGRDTQYF TRBJ2-3 . TRBD1 TRBV4-3
TGTGCCAGCAGCCCCTTTCAGGGCGGTGAGCAGTTCTTC CASSPFQGGEQFF TRBJ2-1 . . TRBV7-9
TGTGCCAGCAGTGAAAGGGAGGGGGCCACTGAAGCTTTCTTT CASSEREGATEAFF TRBJ1-1 . TRBD1 TRBV2
TGCGCCAGCAGCTCCACCGGGACACAGAACTACGAGCAGTACTTC CASSSTGTQNYEQYF TRBJ2-7 once . TRBV5-1
TGTGCCAGCAGCAAACGTCAGCGGGGGGCACAAGAGACCCAGTACTTC CASSKRQRGAQETQYF TRBJ2-5 . . TRBV21-1
TGTGCCAGCAGCTTGAGTTCCTACGAGCAGTACTTC CASSLSSYEQYF TRBJ2-7 few . TRBV7-2
TGTGCCAGCAGCGCCTCTCGACAGGGCAATCAGCCCCAGCATTTT CASSASRQGNQPQHF TRBJ1-5 few . TRBV5-5
TGTGCCTGGAAAAGCGGGAGGGCTTCAGATACGCAGTATTTT CAWKSGRASDTQYF TRBJ2-3 . TRBD2 TRBV30
TGTGCCACCAGCAGAAGCCGGGACAGGGCTGAAAAACTGTTTTTT CATSRSRDRAEKLFF TRBJ1-4 . TRBD1 TRBV15
TGTGCCACCAGCGGAGGGACAGAGAGCACAGATACGCAGTATTTT CATSGGTESTDTQYF TRBJ2-3 . . TRBV15
TGCGCCAGCAGCCCCAGAGGACAGGGGTACACTGAAGCTTTCTTT CASSPRGQGYTEAFF TRBJ1-1 . TRBD1 TRBV5-1